The 26 T cell receptor beta chains reported below all come from one sample, sequenced in a study of beta chain features in type 1 diabetes. Whole-study findings and limits: People with Type 1 diabetes carried modestly yet significantly shorter TCRB CDR3s in all four CD4+ subsets.

Every isolated RNA sample was fully reverse transcribed, so sequencing captured expressed TCRB transcripts. The protocol was immunoSEQ multiplex PCR, while the TCRdb copy is restricted to in-frame clones and leaves out a portion. The sample records some 370,000 clones, 9.5% to 10% being singletons. No antigens are known for them. Sequencing was done on a sample of central memory CD4+ T cells from blood. Receptors originate from a man aged 25-45 years with type 1 diabetes.

J is TRBJ2-2 and V is TRBV19; D ambiguous. The CDR3 is 15 amino acids. Trimming took 0 bases from V and 5 from J, leaving 10 bases between them. The germline gives CDR1 LNHDA, CDR2 SQIVND (reference sequence). The CDR3 region has the DNA TGTGCCAGTAGTATAGATCGCTGGGGTACCGGGGAGCTGTTTTTT. This encodes CASSIDRWGTGELFF.

This sequence joins TRBV5-6 and TRBJ1-2, with D unresolved. Trimming left V 4 bases short and J 4 bases short, with 8 bases between. Per germline, CDR1 SGHDT and CDR2 YYEEEE. The CDR3 sequence is 12 residues long. CDR3 bases: TGTGCCAGCAGCGAGGGTGTCTATGGCTACACCTTC. It is translated as CASSEGVYGYTF.

The rearrangement uses TRBV7-2 and TRBJ2-3; no reliable D call. This CDR3 contains 13 residues. The germline CDR1 and CDR2 sequences are SGHTA and FQGNSA. Between the trimmed V and J ends, which lost 4 bases and 1 base, there was a span of 6 bases. The CDR3: CASSSSGTDTQYF. In DNA form, the CDR3 reads TGTGCCAGCAGCTCCTCTGGCACAGATACGCAGTATTTT.

This clone was seen ten or more times. The chain combines TRBV5-1 with TRBJ2-1; D possibly matches TRBD1 or TRBD2 (6 bases each). V lost 4 bases to trimming and J lost 6 bases, with 17 bases between them. Germline CDR1 SGHRS, CDR2 YFSETQ. The CDR3 has 15 amino acids. CDR3 sequence (DNA): TGCGCCAGCAGCCCGGGGGACACGGGACGCAATGAGCAGTTCTTC. Its translation: CASSPGDTGRNEQFF.

This clone was seen repeatedly, ten times or more. The same CDR3 is also encoded by other DNA sequences in this sample. The chain combines TRBV4-2 with TRBJ2-3, with D unclear. The CDR3 runs to 12 residues. Trimming took 3 bases from V and 0 from J, leaving 1 base between them. Per germline, CDR1 LGHNA and CDR2 YNFKEQ. The CDR3, as DNA: TGTGCCAGCAGCCACAGCACAGATACGCAGTATTTT. Translating it yields CASSHSTDTQYF.

A few counts support this clone. The chain joins TRBV5-1 to TRBJ2-1, with D tentatively TRBD2 (5 bases). The CDR3 extends over 13 amino acids. Germline values: CDR1 SGHRS, CDR2 YFSETQ. Deletions cut 3 bases from V and 7 bases from J, with 11 bases between. The CDR3 here is CASSSEVVNEQFF. In DNA form, the CDR3 reads TGCGCCAGCAGCTCGGAGGTGGTAAATGAGCAGTTCTTC.

The sample holds a few counts of this clone. The chain combines TRBV2 with TRBJ2-5; no clear D. Per germline, CDR1 SNHLY and CDR2 FYNNEI. The germline V and J ends were trimmed by 4 bases and 5 bases, with 8 bases remaining between them. This CDR3 has 12 amino acids. This CDR3 is CASSGGIETQYF. For the CDR3, the DNA is TGTGCCAGCAGTGGAGGAATTGAGACCCAGTACTTC.

The chain joins TRBV4-2 to TRBJ2-7, with TRBD2 as a possible D gene (6 bases). CDR1 and CDR2 (germline): LGHNA, YNFKEQ. Between the trimmed V and J ends, which lost 5 bases and 3 bases, there was a span of 14 bases. The CDR3 length is 14 residues. The CDR3 region has the DNA TGTGCCAGCAGCTTGCCAGGGAGGAACTACGAGCAGTACTTC. Amino acid sequence: CASSLPGRNYEQYF.

This clone was found a few times. The chain links TRBV7-9 to TRBJ2-3, with 7 bases aligning to TRBD2. The CDR3 spans 14 residues. Germline V gene sequence: CDR1 SEHNR, CDR2 FQNEAQ (reference sequence). J gave up 0 bases and V 5 bases, and 2 bases lay outside the gene matches. The CDR3 DNA sequence: TGTGCCAGCAGCCTCGGGAGGAGCACAGATACGCAGTATTTT. Translated: CASSLGRSTDTQYF.

CDR3 DNA: TGCGCCAGCAGGGGGAATAGCAATCAGCCCCAGCATTTT. Its translation is CASRGNSNQPQHF. V usage is TRBV5-1 and J usage is TRBJ1-5; D is unclear. CDR1 and CDR2 from the germline V gene are SGHRS and YFSETQ. V lost 5 bases, J lost 0 bases, and 6 bases lay in between. The CDR3 is made up of 13 amino acids. The full variable domain, rest sourced from reference TRBV5-1 and TRBJ1-5, is KAGVTQTPRYLIKTRGQQVTLSCSPISGHRSVSWYQQTPGQGLQFLFEYFSETQRNKGNFPGRFSGRQFSNSRSEMNVSTLELGDSALYLCASRGNSNQPQHFGDGTRLSIL.

Only a few counts were recorded for this clone. V is TRBV5-6 and J is TRBJ1-2; D uncertain. In germline, CDR1 is SGHDT, CDR2 YYEEEE. The CDR3 totals 14 residues. Between the trimmed V and J ends, which lost 0 bases and 5 bases, there was a span of 11 bases. The CDR3 nucleotides read TGTGCCAGCAGCTTGGTGCAGGAAGATTATGGCTACACCTTC. Translated: CASSLVQEDYGYTF.

This clone has ten or more counts. The CDR3: CASSQLGQDNQPQHF. The CDR3 DNA reads as TGCGCCAGCAGCCAACTGGGACAGGACAATCAGCCCCAGCATTTT. The chain joins TRBV4-1 to TRBJ1-5; TRBD1 aligns across 8 bases. In germline, CDR1 is MGHRA, CDR2 YSYEKL. CDR3 length: 15 amino acids. With V trimmed by 2 bases and J by 3 bases, 3 bases remained unmatched.

This clone was detected only a few times. This CDR3 is also generated by other DNA sequences in the sample. J is TRBJ2-3 and V is TRBV5-1; D not certain. Germline loops: CDR1 SGHRS, CDR2 YFSETQ. The V end lost 1 base, the J end lost 0 bases, and 6 bases lay between the germline ends. The length of the CDR3 is 14 residues. DNA for the CDR3: TGCGCCAGCAGCTTGCCAGATAGCACAGATACGCAGTATTTT. Translation gives CASSLPDSTDTQYF.

A few counts support this clone. The sample holds other DNA sequences that translate to the same CDR3. The rearrangement joins TRBV28 to TRBJ2-7; D gene uncertain. Germline CDR1 is MDHEN and CDR2 is SYDVKM. Trimming cost V 5 bases and J 4 bases, with 6 bases left between them. The CDR3 is made up of 11 amino acids. CDR3 DNA sequence: TGTGCCAGCAGTCTCCAATACGAGCAGTACTTC. Translation gives CASSLQYEQYF.

In its sample, this clone was seen a few times. The chain has TRBV10-1 and TRBJ2-1; D is perhaps TRBD2 (5 bases). This CDR3 comprises 16 residues. Germline V gene lookup returns CDR1 WNHNN and CDR2 SYGVQD (reference sequence). The V end was cut by 0 bases, the J end by 5 bases, with 14 bases between. CDR3 coding DNA: TGCGCCAGCAGTGAGTCCTGGGTAGCGAGGCACAATGAGCAGTTCTTC. As protein: CASSESWVARHNEQFF.

The rearrangement joins TRBV28 to TRBJ2-4; 7 bases line up with TRBD2. The CDR3 totals 14 residues. Germline V CDR1 and CDR2: MDHEN, SYDVKM. V lost 11 bases and J lost 0; bases outside the gene matches: 7. The CDR3 coding sequence is TGTGCCGCGGGGGATTTACTAGCCAAAAACATTCAGTACTTC. Translating it yields CAAGDLLAKNIQYF.

This clone was counted ten times or more. The chain employs TRBV14 and TRBJ2-1; the D is unclear. The CDR3 runs to 11 residues. The V gene lost 4 bases and the J gene lost 11 bases, with 9 bases spanning the gap. Germline V CDR1 and CDR2: SGHDN, FVKESK. CDR3 region: CASSLAAQQFF. CDR3 nucleotide sequence: TGTGCCAGCAGCCTGGCGGCGCAGCAGTTCTTC.

This clone showed up just a few times. The J gene is TRBJ1-2, the V gene TRBV19; 8 bases are shared with TRBD1. From germline, CDR1 is LNHDA and CDR2 SQIVND (reference sequence). CDR3 length: 16 amino acids. The junction had 11 bases not matched to a gene; V was cut back by 3 bases and J by 5 bases. This CDR3 reads CASSMGGQAGGYGYTF. The CDR3 DNA is TGTGCCAGTAGTATGGGGGGACAGGCCGGAGGGTATGGCTACACCTTC.

This clone was detected a few times. V usage is TRBV29-1 and J usage is TRBJ2-5, with 10 positions matching TRBD1. The DNA matches TRBJ2-7 better at its end, which makes the J call doubtful. The CDR3 length is 13 residues. The germline CDR1 and CDR2 sequences are SQVTM and ANQGSEA. CDR3 sequence reads: CSVGGTGAYEQYF. The CDR3, as DNA: TGCAGCGTCGGCGGGACAGGGGCGTACGAGCAGTACTTC.

This rearrangement joins TRBV27 to TRBJ1-1, with TRBD1 identical over 9 bases. The ends lost 6 bases at V and 0 bases at J; junction bases unmatched: 5. Germline V gene data show CDR1 as MNHEY and CDR2 as SMNVEV (reference sequence). The CDR3 runs 15 residues. CDR3 region: CASSRQGDMNTEAFF. CDR3 coding DNA: TGTGCCAGCAGCCGACAGGGGGATATGAACACTGAAGCTTTCTTT.

CDR3 amino acids: CSASVQETQYF. CDR3 DNA: TGCAGTGCTAGCGTCCAAGAGACCCAGTACTTC. The chain is built from TRBV20-1 and TRBJ2-5; no clear D gene. The V end was cut by 3 bases, the J end by 1 base, with 3 bases between. This CDR3 is built from 11 residues. CDR1 and CDR2 from the germline V gene are DFQATT and SNEGSKA (reference sequence).

This sequence joins TRBV7-8 and TRBJ1-5; TRBD1 agrees at 10 bases. The V gene end was trimmed by 1 base and the J gene end by 6 bases; junction bases not matched to a gene: 6. Per germline, CDR1 SGHVS and CDR2 FQNEAQ. CDR3 length: 16 amino acids. The CDR3 DNA is TGTGCCAGCAGCTTAGTTGGGACAGGGGCCAGTCAGCCCCAGCATTTT. It yields the protein CASSLVGTGASQPQHF.

In this sample, this clone turned up a few times. V and J are TRBV7-6 and TRBJ2-3; 8 positions agree with TRBD2. The CDR3 sequence is 16 residues long. Germline V gene lookup returns CDR1 SGHVS and CDR2 FNYEAQ. J was trimmed by 3 bases and V by 2 bases; bases with no gene match: 7. The CDR3: CASSLTGGGRTDTQYF. The CDR3 DNA follows: TGTGCCAGCAGCTTAACGGGGGGCGGGAGGACAGATACGCAGTATTTT.

This rearrangement joins TRBV9 to TRBJ1-5, with a possible D match to TRBD1 (5 bases). The germline CDR1 and CDR2 sequences are SGDLS and YYNGEE. V lost 2 bases and J lost 4, with 10 bases in between. This CDR3 spans 14 amino acids. CDR3 amino acids: CASSVRGGNQPQHF. In nucleotides, the CDR3 is TGTGCCAGCAGCGTTAGGGGCGGGAATCAGCCCCAGCATTTT.

The chain employs TRBV6-5 and TRBJ1-1; D ambiguous. From germline, CDR1 is MNHEY and CDR2 SVGAGI. V lost 3 bases, J lost 5 bases, and 7 bases lay in between. The CDR3 runs 12 residues. The CDR3 nucleotides read TGTGCCAGCAGTTATTACGGGACTGAAGCTTTCTTT. Residues: CASSYYGTEAFF.

The chain couples TRBV18 to TRBJ2-1, with 11 nucleotides matching TRBD1. The CDR3 runs 15 residues. Germline V CDR1 and CDR2: KGHSH, LQKENI. V was clipped by 3 bases and J by 4 bases; unmatched bases: 2. CDR3 sequence: CASSPGQGVYNEQFF. Here the CDR3 DNA reads TGTGCCAGCTCACCGGGACAGGGGGTATACAATGAGCAGTTCTTC.